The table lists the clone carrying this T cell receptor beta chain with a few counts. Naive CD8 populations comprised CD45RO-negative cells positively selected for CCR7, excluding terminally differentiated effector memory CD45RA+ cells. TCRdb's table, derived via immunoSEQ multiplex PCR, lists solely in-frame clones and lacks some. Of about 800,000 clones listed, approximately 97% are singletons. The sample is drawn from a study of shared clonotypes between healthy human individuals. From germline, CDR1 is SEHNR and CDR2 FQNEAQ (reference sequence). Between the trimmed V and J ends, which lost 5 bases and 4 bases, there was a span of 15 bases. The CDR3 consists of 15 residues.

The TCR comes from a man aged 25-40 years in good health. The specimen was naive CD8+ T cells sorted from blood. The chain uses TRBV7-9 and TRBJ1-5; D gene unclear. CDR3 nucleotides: TGTGCCAGCAGCCCCACCCAAGGCAATAATCAGCCCCAGCATTTT. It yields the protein CASSPTQGNNQPQHF.